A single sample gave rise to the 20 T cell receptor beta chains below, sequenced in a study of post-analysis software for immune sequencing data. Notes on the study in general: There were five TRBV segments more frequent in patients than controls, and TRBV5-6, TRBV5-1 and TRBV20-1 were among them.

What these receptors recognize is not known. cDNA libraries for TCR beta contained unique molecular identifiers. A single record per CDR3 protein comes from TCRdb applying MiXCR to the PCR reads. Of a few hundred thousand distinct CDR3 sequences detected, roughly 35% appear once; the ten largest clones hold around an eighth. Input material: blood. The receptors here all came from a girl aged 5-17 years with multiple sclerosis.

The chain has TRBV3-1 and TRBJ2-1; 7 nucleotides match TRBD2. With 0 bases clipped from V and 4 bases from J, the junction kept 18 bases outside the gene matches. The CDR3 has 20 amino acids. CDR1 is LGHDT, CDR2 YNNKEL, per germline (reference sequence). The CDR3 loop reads CASSQDYRGVEEVEYNEQFF. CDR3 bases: TGTGCCAGCAGCCAAGATTATCGGGGGGTTGAAGAGGTCGAATACAATGAGCAGTTCTTC.

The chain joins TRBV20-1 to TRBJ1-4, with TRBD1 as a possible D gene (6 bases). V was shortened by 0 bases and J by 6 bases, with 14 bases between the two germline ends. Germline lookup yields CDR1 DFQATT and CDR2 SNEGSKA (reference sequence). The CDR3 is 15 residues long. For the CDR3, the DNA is TGCAGTGCTAGAGATTTGGGGGCGGAAGATGAAAAACTGTTTTTT. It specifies CSARDLGAEDEKLFF.

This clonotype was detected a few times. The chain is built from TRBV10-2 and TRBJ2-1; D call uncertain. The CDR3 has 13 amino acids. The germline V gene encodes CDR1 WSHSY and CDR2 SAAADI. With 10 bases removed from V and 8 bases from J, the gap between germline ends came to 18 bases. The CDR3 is CATGPVGLDEQFF. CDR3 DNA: TGCGCCACTGGGCCGGTGGGCCTTGATGAGCAGTTCTTC.

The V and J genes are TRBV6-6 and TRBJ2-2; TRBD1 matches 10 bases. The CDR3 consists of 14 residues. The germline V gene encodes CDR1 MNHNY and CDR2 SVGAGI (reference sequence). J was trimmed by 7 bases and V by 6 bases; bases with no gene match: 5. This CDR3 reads CASRGTGENGELFF. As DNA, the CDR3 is TGTGCCAGCAGGGGGACAGGGGAGAACGGGGAGCTGTTTTTT.

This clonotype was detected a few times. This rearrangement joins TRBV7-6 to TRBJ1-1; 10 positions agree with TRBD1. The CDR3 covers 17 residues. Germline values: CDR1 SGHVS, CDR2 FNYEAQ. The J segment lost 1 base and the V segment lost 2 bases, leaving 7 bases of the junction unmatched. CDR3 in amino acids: CASSLPGTGVPNTEAFF. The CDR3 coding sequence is TGTGCCAGCAGCTTACCGGGGACAGGGGTTCCGAACACTGAAGCTTTCTTT.

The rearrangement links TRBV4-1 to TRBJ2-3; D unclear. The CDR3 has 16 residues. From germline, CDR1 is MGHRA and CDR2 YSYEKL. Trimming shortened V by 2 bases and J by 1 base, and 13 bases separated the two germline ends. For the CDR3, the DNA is TGCGCCAGCAGCCAACCCTCACGCCGGCGCACAGATACGCAGTATTTT. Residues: CASSQPSRRRTDTQYF.

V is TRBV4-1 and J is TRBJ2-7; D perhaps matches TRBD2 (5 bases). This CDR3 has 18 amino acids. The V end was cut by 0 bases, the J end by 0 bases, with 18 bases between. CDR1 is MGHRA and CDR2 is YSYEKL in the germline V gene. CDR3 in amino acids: CASSQDGNWWSGSYEQYF. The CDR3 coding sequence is TGCGCCAGCAGCCAAGATGGTAACTGGTGGAGCGGCTCCTACGAGCAGTACTTC.

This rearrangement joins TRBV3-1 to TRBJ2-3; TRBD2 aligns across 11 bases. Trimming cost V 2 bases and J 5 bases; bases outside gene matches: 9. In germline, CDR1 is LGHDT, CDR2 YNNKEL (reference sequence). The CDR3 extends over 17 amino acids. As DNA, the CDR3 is TGTGCCAGCAGCCAACCATATAGACTAGCGGGGAGAGATACGCAGTATTTT. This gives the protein CASSQPYRLAGRDTQYF.

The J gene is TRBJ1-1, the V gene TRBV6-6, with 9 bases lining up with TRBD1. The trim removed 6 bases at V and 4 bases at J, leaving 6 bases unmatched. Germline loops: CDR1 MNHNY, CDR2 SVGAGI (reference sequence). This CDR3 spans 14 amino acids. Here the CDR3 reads CASSPQGAGTEAFF. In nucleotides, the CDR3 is TGTGCCAGCAGCCCACAGGGGGCTGGCACTGAAGCTTTCTTT.

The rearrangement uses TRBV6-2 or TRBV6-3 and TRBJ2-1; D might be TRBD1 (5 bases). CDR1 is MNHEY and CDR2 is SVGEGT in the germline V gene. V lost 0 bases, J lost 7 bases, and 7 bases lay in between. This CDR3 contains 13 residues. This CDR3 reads CASSYSQGNEQFF. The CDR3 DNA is TGTGCCAGCAGTTACTCGCAGGGTAATGAGCAGTTCTTC.

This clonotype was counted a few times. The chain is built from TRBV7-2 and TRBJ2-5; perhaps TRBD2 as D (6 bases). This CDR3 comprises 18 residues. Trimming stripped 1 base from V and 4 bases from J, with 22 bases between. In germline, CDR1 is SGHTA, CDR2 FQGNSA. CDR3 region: CASSLVSRGRTIGETQYF. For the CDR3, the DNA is TGTGCCAGCAGCTTAGTATCCCGGGGAAGGACTATCGGAGAGACCCAGTACTTC. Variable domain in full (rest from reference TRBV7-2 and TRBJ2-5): GAGVSQSPSNKVTEKGKDVELRCDPISGHTALYWYRQSLGQGLEFLIYFQGNSAPDKSGLPSDRFSAERTGGSVSTLTIQRTQQEDSAVYLCASSLVSRGRTIGETQYFGPGTRLLVL.

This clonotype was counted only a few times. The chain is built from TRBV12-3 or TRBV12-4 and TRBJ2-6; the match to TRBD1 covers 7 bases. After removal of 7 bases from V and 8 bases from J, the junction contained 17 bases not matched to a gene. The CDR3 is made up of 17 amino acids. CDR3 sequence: CASTPRQGSQFPNVLTF. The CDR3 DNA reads TGTGCCAGCACACCCCGACAGGGCAGCCAATTTCCCAACGTCCTGACTTTC.

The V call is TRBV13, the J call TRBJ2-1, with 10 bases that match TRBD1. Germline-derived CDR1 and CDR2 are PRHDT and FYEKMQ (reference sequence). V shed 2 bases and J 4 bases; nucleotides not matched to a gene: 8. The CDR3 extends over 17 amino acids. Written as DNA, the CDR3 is TGTGCCAGCAGCTTAAGGGGACAGGGGCTGTCGTACAATGAGCAGTTCTTC. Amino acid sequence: CASSLRGQGLSYNEQFF.

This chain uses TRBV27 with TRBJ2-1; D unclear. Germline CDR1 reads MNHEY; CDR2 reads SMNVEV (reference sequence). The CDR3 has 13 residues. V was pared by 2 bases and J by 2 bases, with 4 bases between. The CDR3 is CASSLVPYNEQFF. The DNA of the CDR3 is TGTGCCAGCAGTTTAGTTCCCTACAATGAGCAGTTCTTC.

The CDR3 coding sequence is TGCAGTGCTAGAGATCTCGGCAGACCGGGGCAAGAGACCCAGTACTTC. Its translation is CSARDLGRPGQETQYF. This rearrangement joins TRBV20-1 to TRBJ2-5, with a possible D match to TRBD2 (5 bases). Trimming shortened V by 0 bases and J by 2 bases, and 16 bases separated the two germline ends. The germline gives CDR1 DFQATT, CDR2 SNEGSKA (reference sequence). CDR3 length: 16 amino acids.

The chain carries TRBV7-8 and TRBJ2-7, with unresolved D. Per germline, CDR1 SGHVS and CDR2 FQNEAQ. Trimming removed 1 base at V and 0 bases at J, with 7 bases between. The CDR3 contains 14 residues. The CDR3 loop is CASSLVGDSYEQYF. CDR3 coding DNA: TGTGCCAGCAGCTTAGTCGGCGACTCCTACGAGCAGTACTTC.

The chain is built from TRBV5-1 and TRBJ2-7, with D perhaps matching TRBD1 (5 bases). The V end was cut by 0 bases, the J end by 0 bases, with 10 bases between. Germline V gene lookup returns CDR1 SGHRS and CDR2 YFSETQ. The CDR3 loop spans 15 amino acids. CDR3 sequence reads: CASSLGGHGSYEQYF. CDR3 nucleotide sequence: TGCGCCAGCAGCTTGGGAGGACATGGCTCCTACGAGCAGTACTTC.

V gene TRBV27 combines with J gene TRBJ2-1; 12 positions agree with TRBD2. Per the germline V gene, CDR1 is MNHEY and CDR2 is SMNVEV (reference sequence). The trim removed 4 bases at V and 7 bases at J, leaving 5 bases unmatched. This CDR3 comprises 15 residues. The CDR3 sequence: CASSSPSGGANEQFF. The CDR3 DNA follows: TGTGCCAGCAGTTCCCCTAGCGGGGGGGCGAATGAGCAGTTCTTC.

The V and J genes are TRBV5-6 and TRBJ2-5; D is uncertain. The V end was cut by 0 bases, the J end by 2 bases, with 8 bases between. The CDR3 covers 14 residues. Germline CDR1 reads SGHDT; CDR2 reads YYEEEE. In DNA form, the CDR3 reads TGTGCCAGCAGCTTGGGTTGGTCACAAGAGACCCAGTACTTC. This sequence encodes CASSLGWSQETQYF.

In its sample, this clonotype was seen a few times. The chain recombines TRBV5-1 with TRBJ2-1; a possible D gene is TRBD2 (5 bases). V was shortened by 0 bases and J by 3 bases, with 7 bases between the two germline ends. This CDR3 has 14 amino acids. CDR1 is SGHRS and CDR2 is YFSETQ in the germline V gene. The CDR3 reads CASSLEAGYNEQFF. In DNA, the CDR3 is TGCGCCAGCAGCTTGGAGGCGGGCTACAATGAGCAGTTCTTC. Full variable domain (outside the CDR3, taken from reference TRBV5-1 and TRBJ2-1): KAGVTQTPRYLIKTRGQQVTLSCSPISGHRSVSWYQQTPGQGLQFLFEYFSETQRNKGNFPGRFSGRQFSNSRSEMNVSTLELGDSALYLCASSLEAGYNEQFFGPGTRLTVL.